The 11 T cell receptor beta chains listed next were all sequenced from one sample in a study of cytomegalovirus exposure and HLA in healthy donors. PCR was performed using 60 Vbeta and 13 Jbeta primers. Using immunoSEQ multiplex PCR, the repertoire was profiled, and TCRdb retains in-frame clones only, with some absent. The table lists some 110,000 clones, 70% of them singletons, with just over 8.5% in the top ten. The specimen sequenced was PBMCs. The origin of the receptors is a young man in good health and CMV-seropositive.

The chain combines TRBV9 with TRBJ2-3, with D possibly being TRBD2 (6 bases). Trimming stripped 10 bases from V and 4 bases from J, with 22 bases between. Germline V gene lookup returns CDR1 SGDLS and CDR2 YYNGEE. This CDR3 has 15 amino acids. This chain's CDR3 is CACSGSGSFADTQYF. The CDR3 nucleotides read TGTGCCTGCTCGGGCTCCGGGAGTTTCGCAGATACGCAGTATTTT. The full variable domain, completed using reference TRBV9 and TRBJ2-3, is DSGVTQTPKHLITATGQRVTLRCSPRSGDLSVYWYQQSLDQGLQFLIQYYNGEERAKGNILERFSAQQFPDLHSELNLSSLELGDSALYFCACSGSGSFADTQYFGPGTRLTVL.

The V and J genes are TRBV5-4 and TRBJ2-5; D gene unclear. This CDR3 spans 12 amino acids. Germline V gene data show CDR1 as SGHNT and CDR2 as YYREEE (reference sequence). Trimming pared 4 bases from V and 5 bases from J, leaving 9 bases between. The DNA for the CDR3 is TGTGCCAGCAGCCGTTTCCAGGAGACCCAGTACTTC. Translation: CASSRFQETQYF. Drawing the rest from reference TRBV5-4 and TRBJ2-5, the complete variable domain is ETGVTQSPTHLIKTRGQQVTLRCSSQSGHNTVSWYQQALGQGPQFIFQYYREEENGRGNFPPRFSGLQFPNYSSELNVNALELDDSALYLCASSRFQETQYFGPGTRLLVL.

This clone was counted a single time. V is TRBV6-5 and J is TRBJ2-7; the match to TRBD1 covers 9 bases. This CDR3 region has 14 residues. V gave up 5 bases and J gave up 4 bases; unmatched junction bases: 6. Looked up from germline, CDR1 is MNHEY and CDR2 is SVGAGI. CDR3 coding DNA: TGTGCCAGCAGTCCACTACAGGGGGCTTACGAGCAGTACTTC. It codes for CASSPLQGAYEQYF.

This chain joins TRBV5-4 and TRBJ1-4; 8 nucleotides agree with TRBD1. V was pared by 3 bases and J by 8 bases, with 6 bases of the junction left unmatched. The CDR3 runs 14 residues. The germline V gene encodes CDR1 SGHNT and CDR2 YYREEE (reference sequence). The CDR3 nucleotides are TGTGCCAGCAGCTCCTTCGGACAGGGAGAAAAACTGTTTTTT. Protein sequence: CASSSFGQGEKLFF. The entire variable domain, with the rest obtained from reference TRBV5-4 and TRBJ1-4, is as follows: ETGVTQSPTHLIKTRGQQVTLRCSSQSGHNTVSWYQQALGQGPQFIFQYYREEENGRGNFPPRFSGLQFPNYSSELNVNALELDDSALYLCASSSFGQGEKLFFGSGTQLSVL.

CDR3 sequence: CASSFGGNQPQHF. CDR3 bases: TGTGCCAGCAGCTTCGGGGGGAATCAGCCCCAGCATTTT. This chain uses TRBV5-6 with TRBJ1-5; tentative D call: TRBD1 (5 bases). Germline V CDR1 and CDR2: SGHDT, YYEEEE. This CDR3 contains 13 residues. Between the trimmed V and J ends, which lost 2 bases and 4 bases, there was a span of 7 bases.

The J gene is TRBJ2-5, the V gene TRBV19, with 8 positions matching TRBD1. CDR1 and CDR2 (germline): LNHDA, SQIVND (reference sequence). CDR3 length: 17 residues. The ends lost 3 bases at V and 0 bases at J; junction bases unmatched: 9. CDR3 in DNA: TGTGCCAGTAGTATGTCGGCAGGGGGCCGCAACCAAGAGACCCAGTACTTC. This translates into CASSMSAGGRNQETQYF.

The sample holds a few counts of this clone. The chain uses TRBV14 and TRBJ2-7; TRBD1 matches 8 bases. The CDR3 covers 14 residues. The germline V gene encodes CDR1 SGHDN and CDR2 FVKESK. Unmatched junction bases numbered 4, after V lost 4 bases and J lost 2 bases. The CDR3 nucleotides read TGTGCCAGCAGCCGGAGGACAGGGCCCTACGAGCAGTACGTC. Its protein is CASSRRTGPYEQYV.

This sequence joins TRBV9 and TRBJ2-5; tentatively, D is TRBD2 (5 bases). The germline V and J ends were trimmed by 0 bases and 3 bases, with 9 bases remaining between them. This CDR3 has 14 residues. CDR1 and CDR2 from the germline V gene are SGDLS and YYNGEE. The CDR3 sequence is CASSVGGQEETQYF. CDR3 nucleotides: TGTGCCAGCAGCGTAGGAGGGCAGGAAGAGACCCAGTACTTC.

The CDR3 coding sequence is TGCAGCGTTGAAGAAAGGGGTAATGAGCAGTTCTTC. Translating gives CSVEERGNEQFF. The genes are TRBV29-1 and TRBJ2-1; D perhaps matches TRBD1 (5 bases). The V gene's germline CDR1 is SQVTM and CDR2 ANQGSEA. The CDR3 contains 12 residues. V was trimmed by 0 bases and J by 7 bases, leaving 7 bases between them.

This sequence joins TRBV5-1 and TRBJ2-3, with 7 bases fitting TRBD2. This CDR3 contains 14 residues. CDR1 and CDR2 (germline): SGHRS, YFSETQ. With V trimmed by 0 bases and J by 4 bases, 2 bases remained unmatched. The CDR3 DNA reads TGCGCCAGCAGCTTGGGACGGGGGGCAGATACGCAGTATTTT. Its translation: CASSLGRGADTQYF.

The chain joins TRBV4-1 to TRBJ1-2, with D unresolved. V was trimmed by 3 bases and J by 2 bases, leaving 7 bases between them. This CDR3 comprises 13 residues. The V gene's germline CDR1 is MGHRA and CDR2 YSYEKL. The CDR3 DNA reads as TGCGCCAGCAGCCATGGAGGAAACTATGGCTACACCTTC. This sequence encodes CASSHGGNYGYTF.